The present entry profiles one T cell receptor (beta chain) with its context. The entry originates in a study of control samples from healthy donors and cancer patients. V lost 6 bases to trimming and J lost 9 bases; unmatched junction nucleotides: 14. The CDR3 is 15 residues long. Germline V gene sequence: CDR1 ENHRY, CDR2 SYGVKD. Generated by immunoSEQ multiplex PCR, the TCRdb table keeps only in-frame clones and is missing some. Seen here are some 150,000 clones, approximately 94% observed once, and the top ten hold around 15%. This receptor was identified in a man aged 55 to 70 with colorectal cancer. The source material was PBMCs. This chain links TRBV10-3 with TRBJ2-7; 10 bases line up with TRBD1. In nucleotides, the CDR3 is TGTGCCATCAGCCTAGGGACAGGGGATAGGGGGGTGCAGTACTTC. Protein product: CAISLGTGDRGVQYF.